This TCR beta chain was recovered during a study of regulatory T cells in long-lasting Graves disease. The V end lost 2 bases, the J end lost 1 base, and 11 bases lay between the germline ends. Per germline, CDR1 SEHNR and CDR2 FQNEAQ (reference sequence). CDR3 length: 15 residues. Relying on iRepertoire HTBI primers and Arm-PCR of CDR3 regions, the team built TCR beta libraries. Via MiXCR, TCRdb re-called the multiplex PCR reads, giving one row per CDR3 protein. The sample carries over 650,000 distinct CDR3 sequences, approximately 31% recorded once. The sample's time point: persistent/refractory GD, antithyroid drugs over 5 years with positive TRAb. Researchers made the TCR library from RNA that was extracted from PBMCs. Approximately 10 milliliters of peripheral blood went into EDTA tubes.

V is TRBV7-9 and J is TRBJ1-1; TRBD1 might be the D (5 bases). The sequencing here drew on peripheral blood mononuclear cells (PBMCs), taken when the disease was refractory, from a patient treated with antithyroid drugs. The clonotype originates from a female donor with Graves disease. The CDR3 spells CASSLPQGANTEAFF. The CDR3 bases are TGTGCCAGCAGCTTACCCCAGGGAGCGAACACTGAAGCTTTCTTT.